The T cell receptor (beta chain) described here comes from a study of cytomegalovirus exposure and HLA in healthy donors. Study overall: The same platform used for the approximately 670 first-cohort repertoires was also used for the 100 to 150 validation repertoires, as a later analysis reported.

Per the germline V gene, CDR1 is MDHEN and CDR2 is SYDVKM. This CDR3 is built from 16 residues. V lost 3 bases and J lost 4, with 16 bases in between. On this clone: Its antigen is unidentified.

Study conclusions and caveats: Investigators reported around 150 TCR beta chains as tied to cytomegalovirus. Reports indicated that the classifier achieved high specificity and sensitivity in diagnosing cytomegalovirus status.

It was the roughly 110-subject validation cohort, separate from the roughly 700-subject first cohort, to which the donors belonged. Sequenced by immunoSEQ multiplex PCR; TCRdb stores in-frame clones only, minus some. The sample includes around 300,000 clones, around 90% of them seen just once. The clonotype was recovered from a woman in her twenties or thirties in good health and CMV-seropositive. The sequenced sample was PBMCs. This chain connects TRBV28 to TRBJ2-1; perhaps TRBD1 as D (5 bases). CDR3 DNA sequence: TGTGCCAGCAGTTTTGAACTGCAGGGATCTTACAATGAGCAGTTCTTC. Translated: CASSFELQGSYNEQFF. The full variable domain, rest sourced from reference TRBV28 and TRBJ2-1, is DVKVTQSSRYLVKRTGEKVFLECVQDMDHENMFWYRQDPGLGLRLIYFSYDVKMKEKGDIPEGYSVSREKKERFSLILESASTNQTSMYLCASSFELQGSYNEQFFGPGTRLTVL.